What follows are 32 T cell receptor beta chains derived from one specimen sequenced in a study of blood T cells in healthy people across ages. Together with a sample-barcoded 5' primer, a J-beta primer mix was included in a second PCR lasting roughly 6 to 12 cycles. TCRdb ran MiXCR on the 5' RACE reads and lists one entry per CDR3 protein. The sample contains around 1.7 million distinct CDR3 sequences, about 28% of which appear only once. Sequencing input: blood. Every receptor here comes from a woman in her twenties or thirties in good health.

A few counts support this clonotype. The chain is built from TRBV2 and TRBJ2-4; TRBD2 matches at 7 bases. Germline V gene data show CDR1 as SNHLY and CDR2 as FYNNEI. The ends lost 4 bases at V and 1 base at J; junction bases unmatched: 7. The CDR3 spans 16 residues. The CDR3 here is CASSGSPGGAKNIQYF. The DNA for the CDR3 is TGTGCCAGCAGTGGGAGTCCCGGGGGGGCCAAAAACATTCAGTACTTC. The variable domain in full, with the rest retrieved from reference TRBV2 and TRBJ2-4, is EPEVTQTPSHQVTQMGQEVILRCVPISNHLYFYWYRQILGQKVEFLVSFYNNEISEKSEIFDDQFSVERPDGSNFTLKIRSTKLEDSAMYFCASSGSPGGAKNIQYFGAGTRLSVL.

The chain couples TRBV2 to TRBJ2-7; D is unresolved. Germline assignment: CDR1 SNHLY and CDR2 FYNNEI. This CDR3 has 14 residues. V lost 2 bases and J 5 bases, leaving 13 bases between the germline ends. Here the CDR3 reads CASSESLRGHEQYF. For the CDR3, the DNA is TGTGCCAGCAGTGAAAGTCTGCGAGGTCACGAGCAGTACTTC.

This chain's CDR3 is CASSHAGAVMNTEAFF. The CDR3 region has the DNA TGTGCCAGCAGCCATGCCGGGGCGGTGATGAACACTGAAGCTTTCTTT. This chain links TRBV12-3 or TRBV12-4 with TRBJ1-1, with TRBD1 as a possible D gene (5 bases). The V end lost 6 bases, the J end lost 0 bases, and 17 bases lay between the germline ends. This CDR3 region has 16 residues.

V gene TRBV12-3 or TRBV12-4 combines with J gene TRBJ1-3; D gene ambiguous. This CDR3 region has 11 residues. V dropped 6 bases and J dropped 14 bases, with 14 bases sitting between them. This CDR3 is CASRSDRTLYF. The CDR3 coding sequence is TGTGCCAGCAGGTCGGACCGGACGCTATATTTT.

The chain couples TRBV2 to TRBJ1-5; D is undetermined. Germline values: CDR1 SNHLY, CDR2 FYNNEI. The CDR3 spans 15 residues. V lost 2 bases to trimming and J lost 0 bases, with 8 bases between them. The CDR3 nucleotides are TGTGCCAGCAGTGAAAAGTGGGCTAGCAATCAGCCCCAGCATTTT. Translation: CASSEKWASNQPQHF.

The genes are TRBV6-1 and TRBJ2-3; D is perhaps TRBD1 (5 bases). With 6 bases removed from V and 0 bases from J, the gap between germline ends came to 10 bases. CDR1 is MNHNS, CDR2 SASEGT, per germline. The CDR3 is 14 amino acids. The CDR3 nucleotides are TGTGCCAGCAGACAGGACACTAGCACAGATACGCAGTATTTT. As protein: CASRQDTSTDTQYF.

The chain is built from TRBV2 and TRBJ1-5; perhaps TRBD1 as D (5 bases). Germline CDR1 is SNHLY and CDR2 is FYNNEI. Trimming shortened V by 5 bases and J by 5 bases, and 13 bases separated the two germline ends. CDR3 length: 14 amino acids. The CDR3 loop is CASSSGTVDQPQHF. As DNA, the CDR3 is TGTGCCAGCAGTTCCGGGACGGTGGATCAGCCCCAGCATTTT.

V and J are TRBV7-6 and TRBJ2-1, with unresolved D. Germline V gene lookup returns CDR1 SGHVS and CDR2 FNYEAQ. CDR3 length: 13 amino acids. Trimming took off 5 bases at V and 10 bases at J, with 15 bases between the two ends. In DNA form, the CDR3 reads TGTGCCAGCAGCCAGCTGACGTTGGGAGAGCAGTTCTTC. This codes for CASSQLTLGEQFF.

For the CDR3, the DNA is TGTGCCAGCATCGCACACCGGGCAGGGAGCACTGAAGCTTTCTTT. Translation gives CASIAHRAGSTEAFF. The gene calls are TRBV11-2 and TRBJ1-1, with D possibly matching TRBD1 (5 bases). Trimming pared 7 bases from V and 4 bases from J, leaving 19 bases between. CDR1 and CDR2 (germline): SGHAT, FQNNGV. The CDR3 extends over 15 amino acids. The full variable domain, its missing parts supplied by reference TRBV11-2 and TRBJ1-1, is EAGVAQSPRYKIIEKRQSVAFWCNPISGHATLYWYQQILGQGPKLLIQFQNNGVVDDSQLPKDRFSAERLKGVDSTLKIQPAKLEDSAVYLCASIAHRAGSTEAFFGQGTRLTVV.

There are many counts of this clonotype. The chain is built from TRBV3-1 and TRBJ2-7; no definite D call. Trimming removed 0 bases from V and 9 bases from J, with 18 bases in between. Germline V lookup: CDR1 LGHDT, CDR2 YNNKEL (reference sequence). CDR3 length: 15 residues. The CDR3: CASSQERFAVLGQYF. The CDR3, as DNA: TGTGCCAGCAGCCAAGAAAGGTTCGCGGTTCTTGGGCAGTACTTC.

This rearrangement joins TRBV20-1 to TRBJ2-3, with a possible D match to TRBD2 (7 bases). V lost 2 bases to trimming and J lost 7 bases, with 28 bases between them. The germline V gene encodes CDR1 DFQATT and CDR2 SNEGSKA (reference sequence). This CDR3 spans 18 amino acids. This CDR3 reads CSARLRGGAFNEGNTQYF. The CDR3 bases are TGCAGTGCTAGACTTAGAGGGGGGGCTTTCAACGAGGGAAATACGCAGTATTTT.

The chain couples TRBV7-2 to TRBJ2-1, with 7 positions matching TRBD2. The CDR3 length is 16 residues. V lost 4 bases to trimming and J lost 7 bases; unmatched junction nucleotides: 13. Per germline, CDR1 SGHTA and CDR2 FQGNSA. The CDR3 here is CASSSGDYRRSNEQFF. As DNA, the CDR3 is TGTGCCAGCAGCTCCGGGGACTACCGACGGTCGAATGAGCAGTTCTTC.

This chain links TRBV27 with TRBJ2-1; D not certain. The CDR3 contains 14 residues. From germline, CDR1 is MNHEY and CDR2 SMNVEV (reference sequence). V lost 0 bases and J lost 8, with 11 bases in between. CDR3 residues: CASSLSSSYYEQFF. CDR3 nucleotide sequence: TGTGCCAGCAGTTTATCTTCCAGTTACTATGAGCAGTTCTTC.

Only a few counts were recorded for this clonotype. The chain recombines TRBV7-2 with TRBJ2-3; 12 bases align to TRBD2. Looked up from germline, CDR1 is SGHTA and CDR2 is FQGNSA. V shed 5 bases and J 2 bases; nucleotides not matched to a gene: 5. The CDR3 totals 16 residues. In nucleotides, the CDR3 is TGTGCCAGCAGCACGAGGACTAGCGGGGTCACAGATACGCAGTATTTT. It translates to CASSTRTSGVTDTQYF.

This clonotype was detected ten times or more. V gene TRBV7-2 combines with J gene TRBJ2-7, with 11 nucleotides matching TRBD1. Germline V lookup: CDR1 SGHTA, CDR2 FQGNSA. This CDR3 has 15 residues. V lost 1 base to trimming and J lost 5 bases; unmatched junction nucleotides: 4. The CDR3: CASSLVGTGGHEQYF. The CDR3 DNA sequence: TGTGCCAGCAGCTTAGTTGGGACAGGGGGACACGAGCAGTACTTC. Looking up the rest from reference TRBV7-2 and TRBJ2-7 gives the full variable domain: GAGVSQSPSNKVTEKGKDVELRCDPISGHTALYWYRQSLGQGLEFLIYFQGNSAPDKSGLPSDRFSAERTGGSVSTLTIQRTQQEDSAVYLCASSLVGTGGHEQYFGPGTRLTVT.

This clonotype was observed a handful of times. The junction shows a germline mismatch at one end, possibly a read error. This chain joins TRBV12-3 or TRBV12-4 and TRBJ2-3, with a possible D match to TRBD2 (7 bases). The CDR3 extends over 14 amino acids. CDR3 amino acids: CTSSFAGARDTQYF. The CDR3 DNA is TGTACCAGCAGTTTTGCGGGGGCGCGGGATACGCAGTATTTT.

This clonotype was recorded a few times. The V and J genes are TRBV14 and TRBJ1-6; D ambiguous. The CDR3 consists of 13 residues. V lost 2 bases and J 10 bases, leaving 9 bases between the germline ends. Germline values: CDR1 SGHDN, CDR2 FVKESK. CDR3 in DNA: TGTGCCAGCAGCCAAATTCCTTCATCACCCCTCCACTTT. Its translation: CASSQIPSSPLHF.

The chain links TRBV5-1 to TRBJ1-2; D remains unclear. Between the trimmed V and J ends, which lost 0 bases and 1 base, there was a span of 10 bases. This CDR3 has 15 residues. Germline V gene lookup returns CDR1 SGHRS and CDR2 YFSETQ. The CDR3 DNA reads as TGCGCCAGCAGCTTGGTGGGGAAAGATAACTATGGCTACACCTTC. It encodes CASSLVGKDNYGYTF. Supplemented by reference TRBV5-1 and TRBJ1-2, the full variable domain reads KAGVTQTPRYLIKTRGQQVTLSCSPISGHRSVSWYQQTPGQGLQFLFEYFSETQRNKGNFPGRFSGRQFSNSRSEMNVSTLELGDSALYLCASSLVGKDNYGYTFGSGTRLTVV.

V usage is TRBV27 and J usage is TRBJ1-2, with 9 bases aligning to TRBD1. With 6 bases clipped from V and 2 bases from J, the junction kept 10 bases outside the gene matches. Germline V CDR1 and CDR2: MNHEY, SMNVEV (reference sequence). This CDR3 has 16 amino acids. The DNA for the CDR3 is TGTGCCAGCAGCAAATCGGACAGGGGCCGGAACTATGGCTACACCTTC. Amino acids: CASSKSDRGRNYGYTF.

CDR3 loop: CSAEDRPQSDEQYF. CDR3 nucleotides: TGCAGCGCTGAGGACAGGCCGCAATCCGACGAGCAGTACTTC. The genes are TRBV29-1 and TRBJ2-7, with 7 bases that match TRBD1. After removal of 7 bases from V and 5 bases from J, the junction contained 14 bases not matched to a gene. The CDR3 totals 14 residues. The germline V gene encodes CDR1 SQVTM and CDR2 ANQGSEA.

The chain is built from TRBV28 and TRBJ2-1, with 7 bases that match TRBD1. Trimming cost V 10 bases and J 6 bases; bases outside gene matches: 9. CDR1 MDHEN and CDR2 SYDVKM come from the germline V gene. The CDR3 runs to 13 residues. This CDR3 reads CAIGTEKINEQFF. In DNA, the CDR3 is TGTGCCATCGGGACAGAGAAAATCAATGAGCAGTTCTTC.

This clonotype came up once. It may be a read error: a sequence one base away is much more abundant. The chain joins TRBV11-1 to TRBJ2-1; TRBD1 is a possible D gene (6 bases). This CDR3 spans 13 amino acids. V was trimmed by 1 base and J by 10 bases, leaving 11 bases between them. Germline-derived CDR1 and CDR2 are SGHAT and FQDESV (reference sequence). The CDR3 reads CASSLERQEEQFF. CDR3 DNA: TGTGCCAGCAGCTTAGAACGACAGGAAGAGCAGTTCTTC.

The chain employs TRBV12-3 or TRBV12-4 and TRBJ2-7; 8 nucleotides align to TRBD1. This CDR3 is built from 14 residues. Trimming removed 7 bases from V and 4 bases from J; junction bases left unmatched: 9. CDR3 residues: CASIRTGTVYEQYF. The CDR3 nucleotides read TGTGCCAGCATTCGGACAGGGACCGTATACGAGCAGTACTTC.

The chain combines TRBV10-2 with TRBJ2-2; the match to TRBD1 covers 9 bases. CDR1 is WSHSY and CDR2 is SAAADI in the germline V gene. The CDR3 sequence is 15 residues long. V gave up 7 bases and J gave up 7 bases; unmatched junction bases: 10. CDR3 DNA: TGCGCCAGCATGGACAGGGGAGGGTTGGGCGGGGAGCTGTTTTTT. It yields the protein CASMDRGGLGGELFF.

The rearrangement joins TRBV20-1 to TRBJ2-3, with 12 bases aligning to TRBD2. This CDR3 has 16 residues. CDR1 is DFQATT and CDR2 is SNEGSKA in the germline V gene (reference sequence). Trimming removed 6 bases from V and 0 bases from J; junction bases left unmatched: 7. This CDR3 is CSAVGLAGLSTDTQYF. The CDR3 nucleotides read TGCAGTGCCGTCGGACTAGCGGGGCTTAGCACAGATACGCAGTATTTT.

There are a few counts of this clonotype. This chain links TRBV12-3 or TRBV12-4 with TRBJ2-7; no clear D gene. The DNA end is more similar to TRBJ2-5, so the J call may be wrong. The CDR3 contains 13 residues. DNA for the CDR3: TGTGCCAGCAGACCTGAAACCGGGCAGACCCAGTACTTC. This gives the protein CASRPETGQTQYF.

V is TRBV4-1 and J is TRBJ2-7, with D possibly matching TRBD1 (5 bases). The CDR3 is 16 residues long. V was pared by 0 bases and J by 7 bases, with 19 bases between. Germline CDR1 MGHRA, CDR2 YSYEKL. CDR3 loop: CASSQEAFTGIGEQYF. The CDR3 bases are TGCGCCAGCAGCCAAGAAGCCTTTACAGGCATTGGGGAGCAGTACTTC.

This clonotype was seen ten or more times. The rearrangement uses TRBV10-2 and TRBJ1-2, with D perhaps matching TRBD1 (5 bases). V dropped 3 bases and J dropped 7 bases, with 15 bases sitting between them. The CDR3 has 14 amino acids. Germline V gene data show CDR1 as WSHSY and CDR2 as SAAADI. The CDR3 nucleotides are TGCGCCAGCAGTGACGCGTTCAGGGTGATTGGCTACACCTTC. Its translation is CASSDAFRVIGYTF.

At least ten counts were recorded for this clonotype. V usage is TRBV6-5 and J usage is TRBJ1-5; TRBD1 matches 7 bases. This CDR3 is built from 14 residues. J lost 2 bases, V lost 6 bases, and 4 bases had no gene match. The V gene's germline CDR1 is MNHEY and CDR2 SVGAGI. As DNA, the CDR3 is TGTGCCAGCAGCCGGGACAGCGGCAATCAGCCCCAGCATTTT. Amino acids: CASSRDSGNQPQHF.

Notes on this clonotype: This is likely a read error, given that the CDR3 carries no conserved phenylalanine or tryptophan at its end. This chain uses TRBV5-5 with TRBJ2-3, with a tentative D call TRBD2 (5 bases). This CDR3 has 18 residues. Trimming took off 4 bases at V and 1 base at J, with 22 bases between the two ends. Looked up from germline, CDR1 is SGHKS and CDR2 is YYEKEE (reference sequence). The CDR3 bases are TGTGCCAGCAGCCCGCCCTCCCTAGCTCTCGCGGGCACAGATACGCAGTATTTG. Its protein is CASSPPSLALAGTDTQYL.

Turning to this clonotype: A read error is possible here, since a much larger clone lies one base away. The chain has TRBV28 and TRBJ2-1, with 10 bases fitting TRBD1. The ends lost 8 bases at V and 8 bases at J; junction bases unmatched: 9. The CDR3 extends over 14 amino acids. The germline V gene encodes CDR1 MDHEN and CDR2 SYDVKM. DNA of the CDR3: TGTGCCAGCGGACAGGGGGACGTGAGGGATGAGCAGTTCTTC. Translation: CASGQGDVRDEQFF.

This clonotype was counted only a few times. The chain has TRBV7-2 and TRBJ2-3, with a possible D match to TRBD2 (6 bases). Germline CDR1 reads SGHTA; CDR2 reads FQGNSA. V lost 1 base to trimming and J lost 2 bases, with 13 bases between them. The CDR3 has 16 residues. CDR3 nucleotide sequence: TGTGCCAGCAGCTTAGTAGCCTTAGCGGACACAGATACGCAGTATTTT. Translated: CASSLVALADTDTQYF.